The 16 T cell receptor beta chains given below trace back to one sample, sequenced in a study of blood T cell repertoires in COVID-19. Some clones are missing from TCRdb's copy, which holds only in-frame ones; the method was immunoSEQ multiplex PCR. The sample has a few hundred thousand clones; approximately 83% are singletons. Sample: PBMCs or T cells enriched from blood (not recorded which). The receptor set was obtained from a woman in her fifties or sixties who had recovered from COVID-19.

The chain links TRBV6-5 to TRBJ2-4; D is possibly TRBD2 (5 bases). Trimming took off 5 bases at V and 8 bases at J, with 16 bases between the two ends. The germline V gene has CDR1 MNHEY and CDR2 SVGAGI. CDR3 size: 14 residues. CDR3 sequence (DNA): TGTGCCAGCAGTCCCTCGGGGTGGTGGGACATTCAGTACTTC. This encodes CASSPSGWWDIQYF.

The sample holds one count of this clone. The rearrangement joins TRBV5-1 to TRBJ2-3; 10 bases agree with TRBD2. The CDR3 sequence is 15 residues long. The junction had 2 bases not matched to a gene; V was cut back by 0 bases and J by 4 bases. CDR1 and CDR2 from the germline V gene are SGHRS and YFSETQ. CDR3 in DNA: TGCGCCAGCAGCTTGGGGGGGACTAGCGCAGATACGCAGTATTTT. This codes for CASSLGGTSADTQYF.

The chain recombines TRBV12-3 or TRBV12-4 with TRBJ1-3; 7 bases match TRBD1. The CDR3 is made up of 13 amino acids. V lost 3 bases, J lost 4 bases, and 0 bases stayed unmatched. CDR3 region: CASSLTGGNTIYF. The CDR3 DNA reads as TGTGCCAGCAGTTTGACAGGGGGAAACACCATATATTTT.

V gene TRBV3-1 (or the pseudogene TRBV3-2) combines with J gene TRBJ1-6; tentatively, D is TRBD1 (6 bases). V lost 5 bases, J lost 7 bases, and 12 bases lay in between. This CDR3 contains 14 residues. CDR1 is LGHDT and CDR2 is YNNKEL in the germline V gene (reference sequence). The CDR3 nucleotides read TGTGCCAGCAGCACGACAGGTGGAAATTCACCCCTCCACTTT. This gives the protein CASSTTGGNSPLHF.

DNA for the CDR3: TGTGCCAGCAGAAACAGGGTTTTCATTCAGTACTTC. Translating gives CASRNRVFIQYF. The V gene is TRBV2, the J gene TRBJ2-4; D is possibly TRBD1 (6 bases). Looked up from germline, CDR1 is SNHLY and CDR2 is FYNNEI. Trimming took off 6 bases at V and 9 bases at J, with 12 bases between the two ends. The CDR3 spans 12 residues.

In the case of this clone: Germline and junction disagree at one end, which may indicate a read error. J is TRBJ2-7 and V is TRBV20-1; 8 bases match TRBD1. CDR1 DFQATT and CDR2 SNEGSKA come from the germline V gene (reference sequence). This CDR3 is 11 amino acids long. CDR3 amino acids: CSARFPGQAVF. CDR3 coding DNA: TGCAGTGCTAGATTTCCGGGACAGGCGGTTTTC.

This clone showed up just a few times. The chain uses TRBV3-1 (or the pseudogene TRBV3-2) and TRBJ1-3; D is possibly TRBD1 (6 bases). The V end lost 4 bases, the J end lost 3 bases, and 7 bases lay between the germline ends. The length of the CDR3 is 13 residues. Looked up from germline, CDR1 is LGHDT and CDR2 is YNNKEL (reference sequence). CDR3 in amino acids: CASSLTGGNTIYF. The CDR3 bases are TGTGCCAGCAGCCTGACAGGTGGAAACACCATATATTTT.

This clone was detected only a few times. The chain carries TRBV3-1 (or the pseudogene TRBV3-2) and TRBJ2-5; possible D gene TRBD2, 6 bases. V was pared by 1 base and J by 5 bases, with 20 bases between. Germline CDR1 is LGHDT and CDR2 is YNNKEL (reference sequence). The CDR3 extends over 17 amino acids. This CDR3 is CASSQARAAGFGETQYF. The CDR3 DNA reads TGTGCCAGCAGCCAAGCTCGCGCCGCGGGGTTCGGGGAGACCCAGTACTTC.

This clone was found a few times. This chain links TRBV7-2 with TRBJ1-2, with 10 bases matching TRBD1. The germline gives CDR1 SGHTA, CDR2 FQGNSA. V lost 6 bases and J lost 2; bases outside the gene matches: 6. The CDR3 has 15 residues. The CDR3 loop reads CASSFDRGLNYGYTF. Written as DNA, the CDR3 is TGTGCCAGCAGTTTTGACAGGGGGCTAAACTATGGCTACACCTTC.

The chain is built from TRBV28 and TRBJ1-5; D not resolved. CDR3 length: 14 residues. Germline V gives CDR1 MDHEN, CDR2 SYDVKM. Between the trimmed V and J ends, which lost 8 bases and 7 bases, there was a span of 18 bases. The CDR3: CASGTREGWQPQHF. The CDR3 nucleotides read TGTGCCAGCGGTACTAGGGAGGGTTGGCAGCCCCAGCATTTT.

This chain connects TRBV27 to TRBJ1-1; 8 bases line up with TRBD1. This CDR3 comprises 14 residues. J lost 10 bases, V lost 5 bases, and 12 bases had no gene match. CDR1 is MNHEY and CDR2 is SMNVEV in the germline V gene (reference sequence). In nucleotides, the CDR3 is TGTGCCAGCAGTCCTAACGGCGGACAGGGTAGAGCTTTCTTT. The encoded protein is CASSPNGGQGRAFF.

Only one count was recorded for this clone. The chain combines TRBV28 with TRBJ2-7; 7 bases match TRBD2. The J segment lost 0 bases and the V segment lost 2 bases, leaving 4 bases of the junction unmatched. Germline-derived CDR1 and CDR2 are MDHEN and SYDVKM. This CDR3 has 15 amino acids. CDR3: CASSLRRDYSYEQYF. DNA of the CDR3: TGTGCCAGCAGTTTACGGCGGGACTACTCCTACGAGCAGTACTTC.

CDR3 sequence reads: CASSLRQTEWTEAFF. Here the CDR3 DNA reads TGTGCCAGCAGTCTACGACAGACGGAATGGACTGAAGCTTTCTTT. The chain is built from TRBV6-2 or TRBV6-3 and TRBJ1-1; a possible D gene is TRBD1 (5 bases). The V gene's germline CDR1 is MNHEY and CDR2 SVGEGT. The CDR3 consists of 15 residues. V was cut by 5 bases and J by 5 bases, with 18 bases left in between.

The chain couples TRBV2 to TRBJ2-4, with D perhaps matching TRBD1 (5 bases). Germline CDR1 reads SNHLY; CDR2 reads FYNNEI. The CDR3 spans 14 residues. The V gene lost 2 bases and the J gene lost 2 bases, with 7 bases spanning the gap. The CDR3 bases are TGTGCCAGCAGTGAACAGGGTACCAAAAACATTCAGTACTTC. Translated, it gives CASSEQGTKNIQYF.

The chain recombines TRBV28 with TRBJ1-2; tentatively, D is TRBD1 (6 bases). Deletions cut 3 bases from V and 5 bases from J, with 13 bases between. Germline CDR1 MDHEN, CDR2 SYDVKM. This CDR3 has 14 amino acids. The CDR3 nucleotides read TGTGCCAGCAGTTTTCAGGACAGAAATTATGGCTACACCTTC. Its protein is CASSFQDRNYGYTF.

For the CDR3, the DNA is TGTGCCATCAGTGGGGGACAGTCCTACAATGAGCAGTTCTTC. Translated, it gives CAISGGQSYNEQFF. The genes are TRBV10-3 and TRBJ2-1; 7 positions agree with TRBD1. In germline, CDR1 is ENHRY, CDR2 SYGVKD. Trimming removed 4 bases from V and 1 base from J; junction bases left unmatched: 1. CDR3 length equals 14 residues.